A single sample is the source of the 27 T cell receptor beta chains below, sequenced in a study of regulatory dendritic cells for organ transplantation. These receptors are not linked to any known antigen. CFSE-labeled sorted T cells met regulatory or mature dendritic cells for 4 to 6 days. Assay: immunoSEQ multiplex PCR; the TCRdb copy retains only in-frame clones and omits some. This sample has roughly 5,800 clones; approximately 74% occur once, and the top ten carry approximately 21%. The sample taken for sequencing was memory CD8+ T cells from blood cultured with regulatory dendritic cells. Subset noted: CD45RO+ memory T cells. These receptors came from a human donor in good health.

The chain employs TRBV19 and TRBJ2-7; TRBD2 agrees at 9 bases. The CDR3 runs 11 residues. In germline, CDR1 is LNHDA, CDR2 SQIVND (reference sequence). The junction had 4 bases not matched to a gene; V was cut back by 10 bases and J by 6 bases. The CDR3, as DNA: TGTGCCACAAGCGGGGGGTCCGAGCAGTACTTC. It codes for CATSGGSEQYF.

V usage is TRBV27 and J usage is TRBJ2-1, with TRBD2 matching over 9 bases. Germline values: CDR1 MNHEY, CDR2 SMNVEV (reference sequence). The CDR3 is 15 residues long. V dropped 7 bases and J dropped 9; count of bases not matched to a gene: 13. CDR3 residues: CASTWGAGGQVEQFF. CDR3 DNA sequence: TGTGCCAGCACTTGGGGGGCGGGAGGGCAGGTTGAGCAGTTCTTC.

The CDR3 loop reads CASSEFPVNSGANVLTF. In DNA form, the CDR3 reads TGTGCCAGCAGTGAATTTCCGGTCAACTCTGGGGCCAACGTCCTGACTTTC. The chain joins TRBV25-1 to TRBJ2-6; no firm D call. The germline gives CDR1 MGHDK, CDR2 SYGVNS. This CDR3 spans 17 amino acids. Trimming pared 1 base from V and 0 bases from J, leaving 10 bases between.

The CDR3 DNA sequence: TGTGCCAGCAGCACCCAAGGGACCTCAAGTAGCTCCTACGAGCAGTACTTC. It specifies CASSTQGTSSSSYEQYF. This rearrangement joins TRBV7-8 to TRBJ2-7; either TRBD1 or TRBD2 may fit D (5 bases each). Germline values: CDR1 SGHVS, CDR2 FQNEAQ. V was shortened by 5 bases and J by 0 bases, with 20 bases between the two germline ends. This CDR3 region has 17 residues.

The chain recombines TRBV28 with TRBJ2-1; the D gene could be TRBD1 or TRBD2 (6 bases each). Trimming shortened V by 10 bases and J by 4 bases, and 17 bases separated the two germline ends. This CDR3 contains 14 residues. Germline V lookup: CDR1 MDHEN, CDR2 SYDVKM. This CDR3 reads CAIRGAGLYNEQFF. CDR3 coding DNA: TGTGCCATTAGGGGGGCCGGGCTATACAATGAGCAGTTCTTC.

The V and J genes are TRBV28 and TRBJ2-1; D may be TRBD2 (5 bases). CDR1 is MDHEN, CDR2 SYDVKM, per germline. The germline V and J ends were trimmed by 5 bases and 9 bases, with 17 bases remaining between them. The CDR3 loop spans 14 amino acids. Here the CDR3 DNA reads TGTGCCAGCAGTCCCCTCAGTTCGGGGAGTGAGCAGTTCTTC. Encoded protein: CASSPLSSGSEQFF. The variable domain in full, completed from reference TRBV28 and TRBJ2-1, reads DVKVTQSSRYLVKRTGEKVFLECVQDMDHENMFWYRQDPGLGLRLIYFSYDVKMKEKGDIPEGYSVSREKKERFSLILESASTNQTSMYLCASSPLSSGSEQFFGPGTRLTVL.

In regard to this clone: Germline is not matched at one junction end, which may reflect a read error. This chain uses TRBV6-1 with TRBJ2-5; TRBD2 is a possible D gene (5 bases). This CDR3 region has 13 residues. Per the germline V gene, CDR1 is MNHNS and CDR2 is SASEGT. CDR3 bases: TGTGCCAGCAGTCTGGATGTTTTGCGGGTCGAGCACTTC. It yields the protein CASSLDVLRVEHF.

V usage is TRBV11-2 and J usage is TRBJ1-2; D is unclear. CDR1 SGHAT and CDR2 FQNNGV come from the germline V gene. V was shortened by 1 base and J by 7 bases, with 7 bases between the two germline ends. CDR3 length: 12 amino acids. This chain's CDR3 is CASSLGTVGYTF. CDR3 bases: TGTGCCAGCAGCTTAGGGACCGTTGGCTACACCTTC.

The chain uses TRBV28 and TRBJ2-5, with a tentative D call TRBD2 (5 bases). Looked up from germline, CDR1 is MDHEN and CDR2 is SYDVKM. The CDR3 runs to 15 residues. Trimming took 5 bases from V and 4 from J, leaving 17 bases between them. CDR3 bases: TGTGCCAGCAGTCTACCGGACCGACTAACAGAGACCCAGTACTTC. Amino acid sequence: CASSLPDRLTETQYF.

This chain joins TRBV6-5 and TRBJ1-2; possibly TRBD1 for D (5 bases). Germline assignment: CDR1 MNHEY and CDR2 SVGAGI. V shed 6 bases and J shed 12 bases, with 17 bases lying between them. The CDR3 has 12 amino acids. As DNA, the CDR3 is TGTGCCAGCAGCCGCACCCGGGGGTCGGACACCTTC. Translated, it gives CASSRTRGSDTF.

A few counts support this clone. V is TRBV7-9 and J is TRBJ1-1, with 7 bases aligning to TRBD1. The CDR3 runs to 15 residues. V trimming: 5 bases; J trimming: 2 bases; junction bases outside the gene matches: 8. The germline CDR1 and CDR2 sequences are SEHNR and FQNEAQ (reference sequence). The CDR3: CASSTRDSVNTEAFF. The CDR3 DNA reads TGTGCCAGCAGCACTCGGGACAGCGTAAACACTGAAGCTTTCTTT. The full variable domain, completed using reference TRBV7-9 and TRBJ1-1, is DTGVSQNPRHKITKRGQNVTFRCDPISEHNRLYWYRQTLGQGPEFLTYFQNEAQLEKSRLLSDRFSAERPKGSFSTLEIQRTEQGDSAMYLCASSTRDSVNTEAFFGQGTRLTVV.

This chain joins TRBV6-4 and TRBJ2-2; no definite D call. With 0 bases removed from V and 5 bases from J, the gap between germline ends came to 4 bases. The CDR3 runs to 13 residues. Germline assignment: CDR1 MRHNA and CDR2 SNTAGT. The CDR3 reads CASSDSGTGELFF. DNA for the CDR3: TGTGCCAGCAGTGACTCGGGGACCGGGGAGCTGTTTTTT.

In this sample, this clone turned up a few times. This chain joins TRBV6-1 and TRBJ2-5, with D perhaps TRBD1 (5 bases). The germline gives CDR1 MNHNS, CDR2 SASEGT. The CDR3 totals 15 residues. Between the trimmed V and J ends, which lost 1 base and 2 bases, there was a span of 11 bases. The CDR3 reads CASSEDQGIQETQYF. As DNA, the CDR3 is TGTGCCAGCAGTGAAGATCAGGGTATACAAGAGACCCAGTACTTC.

This clone came up a few times. The chain couples TRBV5-1 to TRBJ2-1, with TRBD2 matching over 10 bases. Trimming at V came to 5 bases and at J to 2 bases, leaving 7 bases not matched to a gene. The CDR3 consists of 16 residues. The germline gives CDR1 SGHRS, CDR2 YFSETQ. The CDR3 loop reads CASRGLAVGAYNEQFF. DNA of the CDR3: TGCGCCAGCAGAGGACTAGCGGTTGGGGCCTACAATGAGCAGTTCTTC.

This clone was observed once. The chain links TRBV5-4 to TRBJ1-1, with 10 nucleotides matching TRBD1. The CDR3 sequence is 15 residues long. Per the germline V gene, CDR1 is SGHNT and CDR2 is YYREEE (reference sequence). The V and J ends lost 0 bases and 2 bases, in that order; junction bases with no gene match: 1. The CDR3 DNA is TGTGCCAGCAGCTTGGGGACAGGGGGAAACACTGAAGCTTTCTTT. This sequence encodes CASSLGTGGNTEAFF.

The rearrangement joins TRBV6-4 to TRBJ2-3, with 10 bases identical to TRBD2. Trimming removed 0 bases from V and 4 bases from J; junction bases left unmatched: 4. CDR3 length: 16 residues. Germline-derived CDR1 and CDR2 are MRHNA and SNTAGT. This CDR3 reads CASSDSGTSEADTQYF. In DNA, the CDR3 is TGTGCCAGCAGTGACTCGGGGACTAGCGAAGCAGATACGCAGTATTTT.

This chain links TRBV6-5 with TRBJ1-6, with D unresolved. Germline V gene lookup returns CDR1 MNHEY and CDR2 SVGAGI. The CDR3 runs 12 residues. Trimming stripped 2 bases from V and 10 bases from J, with 6 bases between. CDR3: CASSYPQSPLHF. CDR3 DNA: TGTGCCAGCAGTTACCCACAATCACCCCTCCACTTT.

This chain links TRBV13 with TRBJ2-5, with no clear D. This CDR3 is built from 16 residues. CDR1 PRHDT and CDR2 FYEKMQ come from the germline V gene (reference sequence). V lost 1 base to trimming and J lost 5 bases, with 17 bases between them. CDR3 region: CASSLETPPRKETQYF. As DNA, the CDR3 is TGTGCCAGCAGCTTAGAAACCCCCCCGCGGAAGGAGACCCAGTACTTC.

The gene calls are TRBV5-6 and TRBJ1-4, with a possible D match to TRBD1 (6 bases). Germline loops: CDR1 SGHDT, CDR2 YYEEEE. V was shortened by 4 bases and J by 4 bases, with 11 bases between the two germline ends. The CDR3 has 14 residues. DNA of the CDR3: TGTGCCAGCAGCCCGGGACAACATAATGAAAAACTGTTTTTT. Its translation: CASSPGQHNEKLFF.

The chain uses TRBV29-1 and TRBJ2-3, with D unresolved. Germline V gene sequence: CDR1 SQVTM, CDR2 ANQGSEA. The CDR3 extends over 13 amino acids. The ends were cut back, 4 bases at V and 5 bases at J, with 13 bases in the middle. In DNA form, the CDR3 reads TGCAGCGTTGCCCCAGGATCGGGAGATACGCAGTATTTT. Encoded protein: CSVAPGSGDTQYF.

In this sample, this clone turned up once. This sequence joins TRBV4-1 and TRBJ2-3; D not certain. CDR1 is MGHRA, CDR2 YSYEKL, per germline. With 0 bases removed from V and 6 bases from J, the gap between germline ends came to 13 bases. The CDR3 spans 15 residues. This chain's CDR3 is CASSQESRGSDTQYF. The CDR3 coding sequence is TGCGCCAGCAGCCAAGAAAGCAGAGGTTCGGATACGCAGTATTTT.

The gene calls are TRBV29-1 and TRBJ2-1; D perhaps matches TRBD2 (5 bases). The CDR3 sequence is 11 residues long. Germline values: CDR1 SQVTM, CDR2 ANQGSEA. The CDR3 loop is CTGMSGNEQFF. The CDR3 DNA reads TGCACCGGGATGAGCGGCAATGAGCAGTTCTTC.

V gene TRBV6-1 combines with J gene TRBJ2-3, with 10 bases that match TRBD2. The CDR3 is 15 amino acids. The germline gives CDR1 MNHNS, CDR2 SASEGT. V lost 2 bases, J lost 4 bases, and 3 bases stayed unmatched. In nucleotides, the CDR3 is TGTGCCAGCAGTGAATTAGCGGGGGGTTCAGATACGCAGTATTTT. This gives the protein CASSELAGGSDTQYF.

The genes are TRBV4-3 and TRBJ2-5, with D perhaps TRBD2 (6 bases). V dropped 0 bases and J dropped 1 base, with 18 bases sitting between them. The CDR3 loop spans 18 amino acids. Looked up from germline, CDR1 is LGHNA and CDR2 is YSLEER. The CDR3 region has the DNA TGCGCCAGCAGCCAAGAAAGGGCAGGGACTTTAACCCAAGAGACCCAGTACTTC. Encoded protein: CASSQERAGTLTQETQYF.

The rearrangement uses TRBV6-5 and TRBJ1-1; D unclear. The CDR3 consists of 13 residues. Germline values: CDR1 MNHEY, CDR2 SVGAGI. Trimming pared 0 bases from V and 4 bases from J, leaving 6 bases between. Here the CDR3 reads CASSYSVLTEAFF. The DNA for the CDR3 is TGTGCCAGCAGTTACTCGGTGCTCACTGAAGCTTTCTTT.

This chain links TRBV5-4 with TRBJ2-2; D is unresolved. The CDR3 length is 13 residues. Germline V CDR1 and CDR2: SGHNT, YYREEE (reference sequence). The V gene lost 2 bases and the J gene lost 3 bases, with 5 bases spanning the gap. In DNA form, the CDR3 reads TGTGCCAGCAGCTTCAGGTACACCGGGGAGCTGTTTTTT. Its protein product is CASSFRYTGELFF.

This chain joins TRBV7-9 and TRBJ1-2; TRBD1 is a possible D gene (6 bases). The CDR3 consists of 14 residues. CDR1 is SEHNR, CDR2 FQNEAQ, per germline (reference sequence). Trimming stripped 3 bases from V and 4 bases from J, with 12 bases between. The CDR3 protein is CASSFDGGAYGYTF. In DNA, the CDR3 is TGTGCCAGCAGCTTTGACGGGGGCGCCTATGGCTACACCTTC.